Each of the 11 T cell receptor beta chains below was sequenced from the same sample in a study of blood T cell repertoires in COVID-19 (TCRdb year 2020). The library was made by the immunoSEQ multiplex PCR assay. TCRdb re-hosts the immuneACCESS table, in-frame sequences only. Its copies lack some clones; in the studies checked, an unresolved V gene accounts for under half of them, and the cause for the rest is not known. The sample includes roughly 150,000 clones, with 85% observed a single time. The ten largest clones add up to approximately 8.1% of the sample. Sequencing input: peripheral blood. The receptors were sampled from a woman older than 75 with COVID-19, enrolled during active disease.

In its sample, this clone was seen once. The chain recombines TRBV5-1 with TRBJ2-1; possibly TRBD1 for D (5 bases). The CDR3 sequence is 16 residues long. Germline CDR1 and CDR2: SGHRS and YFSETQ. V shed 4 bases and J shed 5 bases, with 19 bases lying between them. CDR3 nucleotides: TGCGCCAGCAGCCGACCTAGAACAGGACCCGACAATGAGCAGTTCTTC. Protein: CASSRPRTGPDNEQFF.

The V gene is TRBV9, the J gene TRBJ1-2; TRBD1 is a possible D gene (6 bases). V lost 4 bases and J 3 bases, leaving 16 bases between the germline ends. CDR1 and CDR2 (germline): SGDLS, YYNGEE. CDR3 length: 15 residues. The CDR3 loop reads CASSRRGGGDYGYTF. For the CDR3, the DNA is TGTGCCAGCAGCAGGAGGGGGGGAGGTGACTATGGCTACACCTTC.

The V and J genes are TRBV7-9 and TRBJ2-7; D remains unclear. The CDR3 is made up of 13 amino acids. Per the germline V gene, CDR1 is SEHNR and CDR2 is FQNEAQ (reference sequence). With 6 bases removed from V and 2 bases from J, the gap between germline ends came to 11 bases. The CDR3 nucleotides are TGTGCCAGCAGAGACGGAGCGACCTACGAGCAGTACTTC. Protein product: CASRDGATYEQYF.

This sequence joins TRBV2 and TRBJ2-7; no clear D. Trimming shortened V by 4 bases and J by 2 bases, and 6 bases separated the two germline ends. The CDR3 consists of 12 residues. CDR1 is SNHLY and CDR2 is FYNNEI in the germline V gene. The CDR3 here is CASSVSTYEQYF. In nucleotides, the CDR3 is TGTGCCAGCAGTGTGTCCACCTACGAGCAGTACTTC.

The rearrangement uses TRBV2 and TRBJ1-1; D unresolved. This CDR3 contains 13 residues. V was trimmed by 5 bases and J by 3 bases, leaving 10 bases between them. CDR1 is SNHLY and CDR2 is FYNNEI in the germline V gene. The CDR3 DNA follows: TGTGCCAGCAGTACCGGGGTAGACACTGAAGCTTTCTTT. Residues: CASSTGVDTEAFF. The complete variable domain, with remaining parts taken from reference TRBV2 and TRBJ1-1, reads EPEVTQTPSHQVTQMGQEVILRCVPISNHLYFYWYRQILGQKVEFLVSFYNNEISEKSEIFDDQFSVERPDGSNFTLKIRSTKLEDSAMYFCASSTGVDTEAFFGQGTRLTVV.

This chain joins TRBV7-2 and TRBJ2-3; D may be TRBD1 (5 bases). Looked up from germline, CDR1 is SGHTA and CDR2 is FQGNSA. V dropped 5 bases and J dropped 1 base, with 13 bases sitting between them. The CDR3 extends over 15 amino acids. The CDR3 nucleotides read TGTGCCAGCAGCCAGGACATCGTGGGCACAGATACGCAGTATTTT. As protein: CASSQDIVGTDTQYF.

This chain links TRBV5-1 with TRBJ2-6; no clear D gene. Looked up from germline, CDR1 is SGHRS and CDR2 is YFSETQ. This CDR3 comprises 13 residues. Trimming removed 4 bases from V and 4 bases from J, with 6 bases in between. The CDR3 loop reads CASSLLGANVLTF. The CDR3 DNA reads TGCGCCAGCAGCCTACTGGGGGCCAACGTCCTGACTTTC. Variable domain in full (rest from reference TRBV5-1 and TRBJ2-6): KAGVTQTPRYLIKTRGQQVTLSCSPISGHRSVSWYQQTPGQGLQFLFEYFSETQRNKGNFPGRFSGRQFSNSRSEMNVSTLELGDSALYLCASSLLGANVLTFGAGSRLTVL.

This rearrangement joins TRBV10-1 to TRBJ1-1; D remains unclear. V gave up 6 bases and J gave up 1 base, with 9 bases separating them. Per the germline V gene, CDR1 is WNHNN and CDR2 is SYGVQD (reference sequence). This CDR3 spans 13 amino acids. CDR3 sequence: CASSRKPNTEAFF. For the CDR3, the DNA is TGCGCCAGCAGCAGGAAACCGAACACTGAAGCTTTCTTT.

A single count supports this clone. This CDR3 is CASSFSVDTQYF. The DNA of the CDR3 is TGTGCCAGCAGTTTCAGTGTGGATACGCAGTATTTT. The rearrangement links TRBV2 to TRBJ2-3, with D uncertain. V dropped 5 bases and J dropped 6 bases, with 9 bases sitting between them. The CDR3 loop spans 12 amino acids. In germline, CDR1 is SNHLY, CDR2 FYNNEI.

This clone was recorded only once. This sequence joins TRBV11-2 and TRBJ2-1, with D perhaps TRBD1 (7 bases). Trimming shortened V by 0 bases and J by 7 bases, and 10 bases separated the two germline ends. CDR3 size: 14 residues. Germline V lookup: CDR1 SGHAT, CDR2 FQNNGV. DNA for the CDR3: TGTGCCAGCAGCTTAGACCCAGGGGGGAATGAGCAGTTCTTC. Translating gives CASSLDPGGNEQFF.

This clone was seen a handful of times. This chain's CDR3 is CASSPVSGETQYF. The CDR3 nucleotides are TGTGCCAGCTCACCGGTTTCGGGGGAGACCCAGTACTTC. The J gene is TRBJ2-5, the V gene TRBV18; D perhaps matches TRBD2 (5 bases). V lost 3 bases to trimming and J lost 5 bases, with 10 bases between them. There are 13 residues in the CDR3. Germline CDR1 is KGHSH and CDR2 is LQKENI.